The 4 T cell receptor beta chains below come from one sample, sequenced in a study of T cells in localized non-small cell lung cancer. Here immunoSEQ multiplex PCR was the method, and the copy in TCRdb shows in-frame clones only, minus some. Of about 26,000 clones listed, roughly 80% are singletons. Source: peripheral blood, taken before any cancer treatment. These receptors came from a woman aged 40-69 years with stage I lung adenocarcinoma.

In DNA, the CDR3 is TGTGCCAGCAGCTCGGGACAGATTTCCTACGAGCAGTACTTC. Protein product: CASSSGQISYEQYF. The rearrangement uses TRBV7-6 and TRBJ2-7; the match to TRBD1 covers 7 bases. This CDR3 has 14 amino acids. CDR1 and CDR2 (germline): SGHVS, FNYEAQ. V shed 4 bases and J 1 base; nucleotides not matched to a gene: 4. Together with reference TRBV7-6 and TRBJ2-7, the CDR3 gives the full variable domain: GAGVSQSPRYKVTKRGQDVALRCDPISGHVSLYWYRQALGQGPEFLTYFNYEAQQDKSGLPNDRFSAERPEGSISTLTIQRTEQRDSAMYRCASSSGQISYEQYFGPGTRLTVT.

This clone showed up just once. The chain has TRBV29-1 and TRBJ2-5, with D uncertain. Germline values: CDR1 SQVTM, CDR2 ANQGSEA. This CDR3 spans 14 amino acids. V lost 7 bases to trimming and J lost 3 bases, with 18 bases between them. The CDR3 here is CSALPTGREETQYF. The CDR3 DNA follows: TGCAGCGCTCTACCCACTGGTCGGGAAGAGACCCAGTACTTC.

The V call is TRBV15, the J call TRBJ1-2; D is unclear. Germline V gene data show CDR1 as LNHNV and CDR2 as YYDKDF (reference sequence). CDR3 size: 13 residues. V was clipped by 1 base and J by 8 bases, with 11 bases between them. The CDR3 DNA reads TGTGCCACCAGCAGAGCTGGGAATAGGGGCTACACCTTC. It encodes CATSRAGNRGYTF.

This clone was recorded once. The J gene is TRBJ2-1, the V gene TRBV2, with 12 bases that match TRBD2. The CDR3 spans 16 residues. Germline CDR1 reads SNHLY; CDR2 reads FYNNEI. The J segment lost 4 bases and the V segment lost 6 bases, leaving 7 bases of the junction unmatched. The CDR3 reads CASRYRLAGEYNEQFF. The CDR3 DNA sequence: TGTGCCAGCAGATATCGACTAGCGGGAGAATACAATGAGCAGTTCTTC.